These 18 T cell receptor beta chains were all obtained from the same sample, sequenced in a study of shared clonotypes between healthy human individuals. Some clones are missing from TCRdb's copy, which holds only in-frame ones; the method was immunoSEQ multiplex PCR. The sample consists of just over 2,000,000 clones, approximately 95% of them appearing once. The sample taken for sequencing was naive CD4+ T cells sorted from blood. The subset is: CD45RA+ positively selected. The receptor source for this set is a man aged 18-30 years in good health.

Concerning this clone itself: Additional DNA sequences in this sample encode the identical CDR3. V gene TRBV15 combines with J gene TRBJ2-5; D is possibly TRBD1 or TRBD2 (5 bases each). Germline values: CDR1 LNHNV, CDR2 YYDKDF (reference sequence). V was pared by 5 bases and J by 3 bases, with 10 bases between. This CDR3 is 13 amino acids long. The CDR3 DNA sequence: TGTGCCACCAGCCGGGACGGTAAAGAGACCCAGTACTTC. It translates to CATSRDGKETQYF.

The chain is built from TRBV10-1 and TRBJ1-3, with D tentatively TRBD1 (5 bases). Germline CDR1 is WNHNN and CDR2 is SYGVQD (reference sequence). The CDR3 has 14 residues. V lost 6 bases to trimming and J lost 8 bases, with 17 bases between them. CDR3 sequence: CASRRRDLRDTIYF. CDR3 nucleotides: TGCGCCAGCAGACGGCGGGACCTCCGGGACACCATATATTTT.

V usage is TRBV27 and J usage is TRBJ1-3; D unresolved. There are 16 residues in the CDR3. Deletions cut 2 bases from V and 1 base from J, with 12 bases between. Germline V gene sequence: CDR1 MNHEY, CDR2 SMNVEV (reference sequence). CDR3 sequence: CASSLTHSSSGNTIYF. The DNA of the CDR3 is TGTGCCAGCAGTTTAACCCACAGTTCTTCTGGAAACACCATATATTTT.

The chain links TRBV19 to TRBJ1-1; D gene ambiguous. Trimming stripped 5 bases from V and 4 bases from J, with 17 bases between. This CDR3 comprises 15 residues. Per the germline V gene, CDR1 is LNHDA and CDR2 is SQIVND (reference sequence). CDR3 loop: CASSAGGAPGTEAFF. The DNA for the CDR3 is TGTGCCAGTAGTGCGGGCGGCGCCCCGGGCACTGAAGCTTTCTTT.

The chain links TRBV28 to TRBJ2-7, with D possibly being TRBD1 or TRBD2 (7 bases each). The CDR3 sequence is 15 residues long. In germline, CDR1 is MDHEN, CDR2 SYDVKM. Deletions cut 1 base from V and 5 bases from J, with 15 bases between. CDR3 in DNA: TGTGCCAGCAGTTTATTCCCCGCAGGGGGGGACGAGCAGTACTTC. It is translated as CASSLFPAGGDEQYF.

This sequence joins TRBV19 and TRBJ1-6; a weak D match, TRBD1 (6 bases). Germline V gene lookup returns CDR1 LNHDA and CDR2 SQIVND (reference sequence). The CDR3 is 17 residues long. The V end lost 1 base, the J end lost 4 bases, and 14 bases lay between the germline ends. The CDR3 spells CASSIASTGAYNSPLHF. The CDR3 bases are TGTGCCAGTAGTATAGCCTCGACAGGAGCTTATAATTCACCCCTCCACTTT.

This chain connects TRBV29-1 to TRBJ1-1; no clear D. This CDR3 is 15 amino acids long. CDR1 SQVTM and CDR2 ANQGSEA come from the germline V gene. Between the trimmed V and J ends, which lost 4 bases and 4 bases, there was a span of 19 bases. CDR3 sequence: CSVGRPVSLVTEAFF. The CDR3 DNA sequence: TGCAGCGTTGGGCGACCTGTCAGCCTCGTCACTGAAGCTTTCTTT.

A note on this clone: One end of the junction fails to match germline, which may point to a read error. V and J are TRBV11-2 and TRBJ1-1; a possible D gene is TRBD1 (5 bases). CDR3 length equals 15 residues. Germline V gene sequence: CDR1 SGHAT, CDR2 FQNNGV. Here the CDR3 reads CASSSSGAMKTEAFF. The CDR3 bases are TGTGCCAGCAGCTCCTCCGGGGCAATGAAGACTGAAGCTTTCTTT.

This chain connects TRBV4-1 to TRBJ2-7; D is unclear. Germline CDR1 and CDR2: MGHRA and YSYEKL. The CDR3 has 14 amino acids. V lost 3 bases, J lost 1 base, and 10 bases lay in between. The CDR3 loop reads CASSHTPASYEQYF. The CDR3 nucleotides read TGCGCCAGCAGCCATACCCCAGCGTCCTACGAGCAGTACTTC.

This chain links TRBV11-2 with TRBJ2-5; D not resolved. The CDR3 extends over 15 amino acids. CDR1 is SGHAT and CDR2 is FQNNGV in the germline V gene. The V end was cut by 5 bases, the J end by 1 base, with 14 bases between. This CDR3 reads CASSAPRRFQETQYF. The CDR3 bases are TGTGCCAGCAGCGCCCCAAGAAGATTCCAAGAGACCCAGTACTTC.

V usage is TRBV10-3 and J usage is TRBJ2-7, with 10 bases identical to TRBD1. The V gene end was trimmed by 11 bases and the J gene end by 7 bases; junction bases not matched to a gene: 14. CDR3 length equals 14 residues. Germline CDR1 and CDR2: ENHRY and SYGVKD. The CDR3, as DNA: TGTGCCGCGGGCAGCGGGACAGGGGACTTGGAGCAGTACTTC. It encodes CAAGSGTGDLEQYF.

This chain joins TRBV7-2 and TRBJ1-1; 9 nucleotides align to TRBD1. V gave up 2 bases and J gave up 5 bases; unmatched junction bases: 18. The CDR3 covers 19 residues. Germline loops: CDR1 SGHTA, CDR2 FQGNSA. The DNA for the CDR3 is TGTGCCAGCAGCTTACTCCGGTGGACAGGGGAGTGGAGACGAACTGAAGCTTTCTTT. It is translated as CASSLLRWTGEWRRTEAFF.

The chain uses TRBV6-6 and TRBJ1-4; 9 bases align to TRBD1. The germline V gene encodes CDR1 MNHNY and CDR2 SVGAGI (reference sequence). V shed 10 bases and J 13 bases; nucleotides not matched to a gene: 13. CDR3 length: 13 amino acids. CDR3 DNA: TGTGCCACCTCCAGGACAGGGGAGTTTAGACTGTTTTTT. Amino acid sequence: CATSRTGEFRLFF.

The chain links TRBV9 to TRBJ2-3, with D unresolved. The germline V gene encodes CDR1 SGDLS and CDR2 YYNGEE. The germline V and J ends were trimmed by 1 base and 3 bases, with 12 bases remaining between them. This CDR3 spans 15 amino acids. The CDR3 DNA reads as TGTGCCAGCAGCGTAAGGTCGGTTTTAACAGATACGCAGTATTTT. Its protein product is CASSVRSVLTDTQYF.

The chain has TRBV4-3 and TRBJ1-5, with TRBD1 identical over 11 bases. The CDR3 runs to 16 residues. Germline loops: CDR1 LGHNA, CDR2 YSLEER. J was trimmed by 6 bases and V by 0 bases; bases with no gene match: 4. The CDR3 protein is CASSQERTGGFQPQHF. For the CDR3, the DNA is TGCGCCAGCAGCCAAGAAAGGACAGGGGGCTTTCAGCCCCAGCATTTT.

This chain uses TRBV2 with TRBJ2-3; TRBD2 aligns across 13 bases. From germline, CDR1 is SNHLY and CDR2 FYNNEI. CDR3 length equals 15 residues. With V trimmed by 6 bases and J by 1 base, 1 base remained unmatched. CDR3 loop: CASRGLAGGTDTQYF. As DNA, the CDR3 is TGTGCCAGCAGAGGACTAGCGGGAGGCACAGATACGCAGTATTTT. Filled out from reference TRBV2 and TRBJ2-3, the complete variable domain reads EPEVTQTPSHQVTQMGQEVILRCVPISNHLYFYWYRQILGQKVEFLVSFYNNEISEKSEIFDDQFSVERPDGSNFTLKIRSTKLEDSAMYFCASRGLAGGTDTQYFGPGTRLTVL.

The DNA of the CDR3 is TGCGCCAGCAGTTTCTGGACGGTCGGGGGCTACACCTTC. This codes for CASSFWTVGGYTF. The chain is built from TRBV10-1 and TRBJ1-2; D is ambiguous. Trimming cost V 5 bases and J 8 bases, with 15 bases left between them. This CDR3 comprises 13 residues. Looked up from germline, CDR1 is WNHNN and CDR2 is SYGVQD (reference sequence).

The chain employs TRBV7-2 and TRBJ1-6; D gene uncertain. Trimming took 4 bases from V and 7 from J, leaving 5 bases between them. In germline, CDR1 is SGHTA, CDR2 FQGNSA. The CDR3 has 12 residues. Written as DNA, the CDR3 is TGTGCCAGCAGCTCGACAAATTCACCCCTCCACTTT. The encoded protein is CASSSTNSPLHF.